What follows is one T cell receptor (beta chain) and its context. The data derive from a study of blood T cell repertoires in COVID-19. With 1 base clipped from V and 5 bases from J, the junction kept 1 base outside the gene matches. The CDR3 runs to 13 residues. The table came from immunoSEQ multiplex PCR; TCRdb's copy has only in-frame clones and leaves some out. This table holds 50,000 to 55,000 clones, approximately 89% found once. The chain has TRBV12-3 or TRBV12-4 and TRBJ1-1, with TRBD1 matching over 7 bases. The clonotype comes from a man aged 60 to 75 with acute or convalescent COVID-19. The sample consisted of peripheral blood. The CDR3 sequence is CASSLDRGTEAFF. The CDR3 DNA reads as TGTGCCAGCAGTTTAGACAGGGGTACTGAAGCTTTCTTT.